This TCR beta chain is drawn from a study of response to subunit inactivated influenza vaccine. V lost 8 bases and J 0 bases, leaving 8 bases between the germline ends. Germline V CDR1 and CDR2: MNHNS, SASEGT. The CDR3 extends over 13 amino acids. TCRdb analysed the RT-PCR reads with MiXCR anew, one entry per CDR3 protein. In the table there are roughly 160,000 distinct CDR3 sequences, roughly 10% of which are singletons. In this sample, this clonotype turned up a few times. Its antigen is as yet unknown. General study results and limits: Researchers suggested that each seasonal influenza vaccination recruits few new T cells.

The rearrangement joins TRBV6-1 to TRBJ2-1; D is unclear. The sample in question was CD8+ T cells sorted from PBMCs, obtained around 25 months after vaccination. The source is a man between 50 and 75 years old who received an inactivated influenza vaccine. The CDR3 spells CASYGSSYNEQFF. In DNA, the CDR3 is TGTGCCAGCTACGGTAGCTCCTACAATGAGCAGTTCTTC.